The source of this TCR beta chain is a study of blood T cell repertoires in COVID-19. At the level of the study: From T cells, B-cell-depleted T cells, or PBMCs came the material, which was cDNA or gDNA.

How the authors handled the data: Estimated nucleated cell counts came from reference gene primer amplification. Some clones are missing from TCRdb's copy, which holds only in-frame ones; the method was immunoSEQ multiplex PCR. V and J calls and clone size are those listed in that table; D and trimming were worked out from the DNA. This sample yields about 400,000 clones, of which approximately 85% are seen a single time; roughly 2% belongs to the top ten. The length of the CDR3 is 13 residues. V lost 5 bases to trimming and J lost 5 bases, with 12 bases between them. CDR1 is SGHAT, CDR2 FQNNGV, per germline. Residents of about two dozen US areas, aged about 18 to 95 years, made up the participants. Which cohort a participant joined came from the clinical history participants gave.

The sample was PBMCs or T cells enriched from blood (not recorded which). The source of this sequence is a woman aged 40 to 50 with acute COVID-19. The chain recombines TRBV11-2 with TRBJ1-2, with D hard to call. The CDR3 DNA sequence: TGTGCCAGCAGCGCAAACTCGGAGTATGGCTACACCTTC. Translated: CASSANSEYGYTF.